The TCR beta chain described here comes from a study of PD-L1 blockade in urothelial cancer. Study at large: Patients' atezolizumab regimen, 1,200 mg intravenously every 3 weeks, began in about 2014. Of 29 patients, just under 26 were males with bladder-origin urothelial cancer. Analyses used blood from 3 weeks (second dose) and 6 weeks after treatment start. When blood samples were assessed, the median T cell count was about 140,000.

Germline V CDR1 and CDR2: MNHNY, SVGAGI (reference sequence). V dropped 6 bases and J dropped 4 bases, with 8 bases sitting between them. The CDR3 runs to 12 residues. Assay used: immunoSEQ multiplex PCR; TCRdb lists only in-frame clones, some missing. The repertoire holds about 79,000 clones, around 86% seen once, with 15% in the top ten. The time point denotes: pretreatment peripheral blood. The chain combines TRBV6-6 with TRBJ2-3; the D is unclear. This specimen consisted of PBMCs, obtained around atezolizumab (anti-PD-L1) treatment. The clonotype comes from a man aged 55 to 69 with urothelial cancer. This CDR3 is CASSSTSDTQYF. CDR3 nucleotides: TGTGCCAGCAGCTCAACATCAGATACGCAGTATTTT.